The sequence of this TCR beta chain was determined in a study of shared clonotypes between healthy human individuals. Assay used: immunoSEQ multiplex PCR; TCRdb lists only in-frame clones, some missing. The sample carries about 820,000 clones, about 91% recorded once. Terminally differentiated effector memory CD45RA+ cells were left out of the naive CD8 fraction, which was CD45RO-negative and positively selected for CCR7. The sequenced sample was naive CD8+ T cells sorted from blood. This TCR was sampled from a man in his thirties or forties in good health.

The DNA of the CDR3 is TGCGCCAGCAGTGATTATACCGGGACAGGCAACTACAATGAGCAGTTCTTC. The encoded protein is CASSDYTGTGNYNEQFF. This chain uses TRBV10-1 with TRBJ2-1; 8 bases fit TRBD1. The V gene's germline CDR1 is WNHNN and CDR2 SYGVQD (reference sequence). Trimming took 3 bases from V and 3 from J; bases not matched to a gene: 10. The CDR3 extends over 17 amino acids.